These 21 T cell receptor beta chains were all obtained from the same sample, sequenced in a study of cytomegalovirus exposure and HLA in healthy donors. The PCR ran on 60 Vbeta and 13 Jbeta primers. Assay used: immunoSEQ multiplex PCR; TCRdb lists only in-frame clones, some missing. The sample lists 95,000 to 150,000 clones; around 80% were seen once. The specimen was PBMCs. The receptors here all came from a man in his thirties or forties in good health and CMV-seronegative.

This clone came up once. This chain connects TRBV5-6 to TRBJ2-7; D might be TRBD1 (5 bases). The length of the CDR3 is 15 residues. From germline, CDR1 is SGHDT and CDR2 YYEEEE. Deletions cut 0 bases from V and 7 bases from J, with 17 bases between. The CDR3 loop is CASSLDRQPLREQYF. CDR3 bases: TGTGCCAGCAGCTTGGACAGGCAACCCCTACGGGAGCAGTACTTC.

J is TRBJ2-5 and V is TRBV5-1, with 12 bases identical to TRBD2. The J call may be in error: the DNA end matches TRBJ2-7 better. The CDR3 runs 15 residues. In germline, CDR1 is SGHRS, CDR2 YFSETQ. CDR3 nucleotides: TGCGCCAGCAGCGGAGCTAGCGGGGGGGTTGCCGAGCAGTACTTC. Translated: CASSGASGGVAEQYF.

This chain uses TRBV4-1 with TRBJ1-1; TRBD1 is a possible D gene (6 bases). V was shortened by 4 bases and J by 2 bases, with 20 bases between the two germline ends. This CDR3 comprises 17 residues. CDR1 is MGHRA and CDR2 is YSYEKL in the germline V gene. CDR3 sequence reads: CASSRAWGGSGNTEAFF. CDR3 bases: TGCGCCAGCAGCCGCGCCTGGGGGGGCTCAGGAAACACTGAAGCTTTCTTT.

This clone was observed a handful of times. V gene TRBV7-8 combines with J gene TRBJ1-6; no firm D call. V lost 5 bases to trimming and J lost 4 bases, with 12 bases between them. The CDR3 extends over 15 amino acids. Germline CDR1 reads SGHVS; CDR2 reads FQNEAQ. The CDR3 is CASSPHREYNSPLHF. DNA for the CDR3: TGTGCCAGCAGCCCACACCGGGAGTATAATTCACCCCTCCACTTT.

The chain carries TRBV5-1 and TRBJ1-6; 9 nucleotides line up with TRBD1. V was clipped by 3 bases and J by 8 bases; unmatched bases: 3. Looked up from germline, CDR1 is SGHRS and CDR2 is YFSETQ. The CDR3 sequence is 14 residues long. This chain's CDR3 is CASSSGTGYSPLHF. The CDR3 DNA follows: TGCGCCAGCAGCTCGGGGACAGGGTATTCACCCCTCCACTTT. Drawing the rest from reference TRBV5-1 and TRBJ1-6, the complete variable domain is KAGVTQTPRYLIKTRGQQVTLSCSPISGHRSVSWYQQTPGQGLQFLFEYFSETQRNKGNFPGRFSGRQFSNSRSEMNVSTLELGDSALYLCASSSGTGYSPLHFGNGTRLTVT.

This rearrangement joins TRBV7-9 to TRBJ2-1; no reliable D call. Germline V lookup: CDR1 SEHNR, CDR2 FQNEAQ (reference sequence). The CDR3 is 13 amino acids. V was clipped by 2 bases and J by 4 bases, with 6 bases between them. CDR3 DNA sequence: TGTGCCAGCAGCTTAATAGTTTACAATGAGCAGTTCTTC. This encodes CASSLIVYNEQFF.

The rearrangement uses TRBV6-5 and TRBJ2-7; 8 bases align to TRBD1. The CDR3 runs 14 residues. Trimming at V came to 2 bases and at J to 5 bases, leaving 5 bases not matched to a gene. The germline V gene has CDR1 MNHEY and CDR2 SVGAGI. CDR3 coding DNA: TGTGCCAGCAGTTACCGGACAGGGTTGAACGAGCAGTACTTC. Its translation is CASSYRTGLNEQYF.

The gene calls are TRBV9 and TRBJ1-1; D may be TRBD1 (5 bases). The CDR3 consists of 13 residues. Looked up from germline, CDR1 is SGDLS and CDR2 is YYNGEE. Trimming pared 4 bases from V and 5 bases from J, leaving 12 bases between. The CDR3 is CASSQSGGTEAFF. As DNA, the CDR3 is TGTGCCAGCAGCCAGAGCGGGGGAACTGAAGCTTTCTTT.

The chain employs TRBV25-1 and TRBJ2-3; D not resolved. Germline-derived CDR1 and CDR2 are MGHDK and SYGVNS. V was shortened by 4 bases and J by 8 bases, with 16 bases between the two germline ends. This CDR3 has 14 amino acids. The DNA for the CDR3 is TGTGCCAGCAGTGGACCCGACAACCTGGGTACGCAGTATTTT. It translates to CASSGPDNLGTQYF. Variable domain in full (rest from reference TRBV25-1 and TRBJ2-3): EADIYQTPRYLVIGTGKKITLECSQTMGHDKMYWYQQDPGMELHLIHYSYGVNSTEKGDLSSESTVSRIRTEHFPLTLESARPSHTSQYLCASSGPDNLGTQYFGPGTRLTVL.

This clone occurred a few times. This sequence joins TRBV29-1 and TRBJ2-2; 9 positions agree with TRBD1. The ends lost 6 bases at V and 4 bases at J; junction bases unmatched: 6. CDR3 length: 14 amino acids. Germline V lookup: CDR1 SQVTM, CDR2 ANQGSEA. The CDR3, as DNA: TGCAGCGTGGTACAGGGGGCGACCACCGGGGAGCTGTTTTTT. Protein product: CSVVQGATTGELFF.

This chain connects TRBV5-8 to TRBJ1-6, with 7 bases aligning to TRBD1. This CDR3 is built from 16 residues. Germline CDR1 and CDR2: SGHTS and YDEGEE. The ends lost 6 bases at V and 4 bases at J; junction bases unmatched: 10. CDR3 sequence reads: CASIQFGTDYNSPLHF. For the CDR3, the DNA is TGTGCCAGCATCCAATTTGGGACAGATTATAATTCACCCCTCCACTTT.

The V and J genes are TRBV6-4 and TRBJ2-2; possibly TRBD2 for D (6 bases). The length of the CDR3 is 14 residues. Trimming stripped 3 bases from V and 3 bases from J, with 8 bases between. Germline V gene sequence: CDR1 MRHNA, CDR2 SNTAGT. The CDR3, as DNA: TGTGCCAGCAGTGAGGGAGGCGACACCGGGGAGCTGTTTTTT. This gives the protein CASSEGGDTGELFF.

CDR3 loop: CASSLAVRGQETQYF. In DNA form, the CDR3 reads TGTGCCAGCAGCTTAGCGGTCAGAGGCCAAGAGACCCAGTACTTC. The rearrangement links TRBV11-2 to TRBJ2-5; no clear D gene. The CDR3 runs 15 residues. With 1 base removed from V and 1 base from J, the gap between germline ends came to 10 bases. Germline values: CDR1 SGHAT, CDR2 FQNNGV.

The gene calls are TRBV19 and TRBJ2-1; maybe TRBD2 (6 bases). The CDR3 has 17 amino acids. V was pared by 6 bases and J by 2 bases, with 20 bases between. CDR1 is LNHDA, CDR2 SQIVND, per germline (reference sequence). The CDR3 DNA reads TGTGCCAGTAGACCGCCCCCTGGGGGGAGCACCTACAATGAGCAGTTCTTC. Translated, it gives CASRPPPGGSTYNEQFF.

This chain uses TRBV4-1 with TRBJ2-3; 8 bases match TRBD2. CDR1 is MGHRA and CDR2 is YSYEKL in the germline V gene. This CDR3 has 14 residues. V was pared by 2 bases and J by 3 bases, with 1 base of the junction left unmatched. As DNA, the CDR3 is TGCGCCAGCAGCCAAATAGCGGGAACAGATACGCAGTATTTT. The encoded protein is CASSQIAGTDTQYF.

This sequence joins TRBV7-8 and TRBJ2-5; D call uncertain. The J call is in doubt because the DNA end fits TRBJ2-7 better. Germline V lookup: CDR1 SGHVS, CDR2 FQNEAQ. The CDR3 totals 11 residues. This CDR3 is CASSLKYEQYF. The CDR3 DNA is TGTGCCAGCAGCTTAAAATACGAGCAGTACTTC.

The chain recombines TRBV19 with TRBJ1-1; tentatively, D is TRBD1 (5 bases). This CDR3 has 14 residues. The ends were cut back, 5 bases at V and 3 bases at J, with 13 bases in the middle. Germline-derived CDR1 and CDR2 are LNHDA and SQIVND (reference sequence). The CDR3: CASSPAGRDTEAFF. For the CDR3, the DNA is TGTGCCAGTAGTCCCGCAGGCAGGGACACTGAAGCTTTCTTT.

V gene TRBV29-1 combines with J gene TRBJ1-2; D gene ambiguous. From germline, CDR1 is SQVTM and CDR2 ANQGSEA. The CDR3 is made up of 15 amino acids. V was pared by 1 base and J by 7 bases, with 19 bases between. CDR3 coding DNA: TGCAGCGTTGAAGGGAGCAGTTCATCCGCGTTTGGCTACACCTTC. Translation gives CSVEGSSSSAFGYTF.

The table lists this clone with a count of one. The chain uses TRBV7-9 and TRBJ2-3; 10 nucleotides agree with TRBD1. Per the germline V gene, CDR1 is SEHNR and CDR2 is FQNEAQ (reference sequence). The CDR3 consists of 15 residues. V lost 5 bases and J lost 2; bases outside the gene matches: 4. The DNA for the CDR3 is TGTGCCAGCAGCCTTGGGACAGGGGCCACAGATACGCAGTATTTT. Protein product: CASSLGTGATDTQYF.

Of note for this clone: The junction and the germline gene differ at one end; a read error may be behind it. This chain links TRBV9 with TRBJ2-7; D unresolved. This CDR3 is built from 11 residues. Germline values: CDR1 SGDLS, CDR2 YYNGEE. The CDR3, as DNA: TGTGCCAGCAGCGTAAACGGCGGCGTAGGCTTC. Its protein product is CASSVNGGVGF. Looking up the rest from reference TRBV9 and TRBJ2-7 gives the full variable domain: DSGVTQTPKHLITATGQRVTLRCSPRSGDLSVYWYQQSLDQGLQFLIQYYNGEERAKGNILERFSAQQFPDLHSELNLSSLELGDSALYFCASSVNGGVGFGPGTRLTVT.

The chain recombines TRBV27 with TRBJ2-7; 9 bases map to TRBD1. The CDR3 extends over 15 amino acids. Germline CDR1 and CDR2: MNHEY and SMNVEV (reference sequence). Losses at the gene ends were 4 bases for V and 3 bases for J; bases not matched to a gene: 7. Here the CDR3 reads CASSSPGQGIYEQYF. The CDR3 DNA sequence: TGTGCCAGCAGTTCACCGGGACAGGGTATCTACGAGCAGTACTTC.